A single sample gave rise to the 30 T cell receptor beta chains below, sequenced in a study of cytomegalovirus exposure and HLA in healthy donors. With 60 Vbeta and 13 Jbeta primers, the PCR was carried out. Only in-frame clones appear in the TCRdb table, and some are missing; sequencing was by immunoSEQ multiplex PCR. This repertoire shows fewer than 85,000 clones, less than 80% found once; its top ten account for 9.5% to 13%. Source material: PBMCs. These receptors originate from a woman in her 40s in good health and CMV-seropositive.

The V gene is TRBV25-1, the J gene TRBJ2-3; tentatively, D is TRBD1 (6 bases). The germline V and J ends were trimmed by 4 bases and 5 bases, with 13 bases remaining between them. In germline, CDR1 is MGHDK, CDR2 SYGVNS. CDR3 length equals 14 residues. As DNA, the CDR3 is TGTGCCAGCAGTGGAAGGGGGTCTATAGATACGCAGTATTTT. Its protein product is CASSGRGSIDTQYF.

The V gene is TRBV9, the J gene TRBJ2-7; 11 bases are shared with TRBD2. Trimming cost V 2 bases and J 2 bases; bases outside gene matches: 9. Germline V lookup: CDR1 SGDLS, CDR2 YYNGEE. The CDR3 length is 17 residues. The CDR3 sequence: CASSVSSGTSGPYEQYF. The CDR3 nucleotides are TGTGCCAGCAGCGTTTCCTCCGGGACTAGCGGCCCCTACGAGCAGTACTTC.

As DNA, the CDR3 is TGCGCCAGCAGCTCTATAGGACAGTCGAACACTGAAGCTTTCTTT. It specifies CASSSIGQSNTEAFF. The rearrangement uses TRBV5-1 and TRBJ1-1; TRBD1 is a possible D gene (6 bases). Germline V gene sequence: CDR1 SGHRS, CDR2 YFSETQ. Trimming cost V 3 bases and J 1 base, with 13 bases left between them. CDR3 size: 15 residues.

The chain joins TRBV6-4 to TRBJ2-2; weak D call: TRBD1 (6 bases). The V end lost 3 bases, the J end lost 4 bases, and 6 bases lay between the germline ends. This CDR3 is 13 amino acids long. The germline CDR1 and CDR2 sequences are MRHNA and SNTAGT. CDR3 region: CASSEQGTGELFF. In DNA form, the CDR3 reads TGTGCCAGCAGTGAACAGGGCACCGGGGAGCTGTTTTTT.

This chain connects TRBV25-1 to TRBJ2-3, with D maybe TRBD2 (5 bases). Trimming cost V 2 bases and J 2 bases, with 17 bases left between them. Germline assignment: CDR1 MGHDK and CDR2 SYGVNS. This CDR3 spans 17 amino acids. CDR3 sequence (DNA): TGTGCCAGCAGTGAAAGGATTTCGGGATTGATCACAGATACGCAGTATTTT. It specifies CASSERISGLITDTQYF.

This chain links TRBV5-1 with TRBJ1-2, with a possible D match to TRBD1 (6 bases). The V end lost 2 bases, the J end lost 0 bases, and 11 bases lay between the germline ends. CDR1 SGHRS and CDR2 YFSETQ come from the germline V gene. The CDR3 has 15 amino acids. The CDR3 nucleotides read TGCGCCAGCAGCTTAACAGGGTTCCCTAACTATGGCTACACCTTC. Residues: CASSLTGFPNYGYTF.

The chain is built from TRBV6-5 and TRBJ2-5, with 7 bases identical to TRBD1. The CDR3 spans 13 residues. V shed 6 bases and J 4 bases; nucleotides not matched to a gene: 5. Per the germline V gene, CDR1 is MNHEY and CDR2 is SVGAGI. CDR3 nucleotides: TGTGCCAGCAGGGACACAGGGGCAGAGACCCAGTACTTC. It encodes CASRDTGAETQYF.

The chain has TRBV29-1 and TRBJ1-5; possibly TRBD1 for D (5 bases). The length of the CDR3 is 15 residues. CDR1 SQVTM and CDR2 ANQGSEA come from the germline V gene. Trimming shortened V by 4 bases and J by 2 bases, and 15 bases separated the two germline ends. The DNA of the CDR3 is TGCAGCGTTGCAACGACGGGGGACGGCAATCAGCCCCAGCATTTT. This gives the protein CSVATTGDGNQPQHF.

The rearrangement links TRBV30 to TRBJ2-7, with a possible D match to TRBD1 (6 bases). This CDR3 is built from 11 residues. V was trimmed by 3 bases and J by 6 bases, leaving 9 bases between them. The germline V gene has CDR1 GTSNPN and CDR2 SVGIG (reference sequence). CDR3 nucleotides: TGTGCCTGGAGGGGGGCCGGCGAGCAGTACTTC. Residues: CAWRGAGEQYF.

The CDR3 DNA is TGTGCCAGCAGCCAAGCCCAGGGACAGGAGTATGGCTACACCTTC. It is translated as CASSQAQGQEYGYTF. The chain recombines TRBV4-2 with TRBJ1-2; TRBD1 agrees at 8 bases. CDR3 length: 15 amino acids. The germline CDR1 and CDR2 sequences are LGHNA and YNFKEQ. V was pared by 1 base and J by 5 bases, with 6 bases of the junction left unmatched.

The chain joins TRBV5-6 to TRBJ1-6; D perhaps matches TRBD1 (6 bases). Germline values: CDR1 SGHDT, CDR2 YYEEEE. The CDR3 is made up of 16 amino acids. Trimming left V 3 bases short and J 8 bases short, with 18 bases between. In DNA, the CDR3 is TGTGCCAGCAGCTCCATGGCGGAGGGGGGGTATTCACCCCTCCACTTT. Its protein product is CASSSMAEGGYSPLHF.

This clone was detected only a few times. The chain joins TRBV6-4 to TRBJ2-3, with 8 bases that match TRBD2. Germline lookup yields CDR1 MRHNA and CDR2 SNTAGT. V trimming: 5 bases; J trimming: 0 bases; junction bases outside the gene matches: 4. The CDR3 contains 15 residues. The CDR3: CASSFLAGSTDTQYF. The DNA for the CDR3 is TGTGCCAGCAGTTTCTTAGCGGGGAGCACAGATACGCAGTATTTT.

This clone was observed at least ten times. This sequence joins TRBV7-9 and TRBJ2-3, with D uncertain. Looked up from germline, CDR1 is SEHNR and CDR2 is FQNEAQ (reference sequence). This CDR3 is 14 amino acids long. V lost 2 bases, J lost 6 bases, and 12 bases lay in between. In nucleotides, the CDR3 is TGTGCCAGCAGCTTATCCACCTCCGGGGATACGCAGTATTTT. This gives the protein CASSLSTSGDTQYF.

On this clone itself: Compared with germline, one end of the junction differs, possibly owing to a read error. This chain uses TRBV5-6 with TRBJ1-6; D possibly corresponds to TRBD1 (5 bases). The CDR3 has 16 amino acids. CDR1 SGHDT and CDR2 YYEEEE come from the germline V gene. CDR3 sequence (DNA): TGTGCCAACAGCGGGGGGGGTGAAGGTAGGGGATCACCCCTCCACTTT. Translated, it gives CANSGGGEGRGSPLHF.

The V and J genes are TRBV25-1 and TRBJ2-1; D not certain. This CDR3 has 14 residues. Trimming took off 4 bases at V and 5 bases at J, with 12 bases between the two ends. From germline, CDR1 is MGHDK and CDR2 SYGVNS. CDR3 residues: CASSAGVWDNEQFF. The CDR3 DNA sequence: TGTGCCAGCAGTGCAGGCGTATGGGACAATGAGCAGTTCTTC.

The chain uses TRBV7-9 and TRBJ2-5; 8 bases line up with TRBD1. The CDR3 length is 14 residues. V gave up 5 bases and J gave up 4 bases; unmatched junction bases: 6. The germline gives CDR1 SEHNR, CDR2 FQNEAQ (reference sequence). Here the CDR3 reads CASSPWTGLETQYF. The CDR3 nucleotides are TGTGCCAGCAGCCCGTGGACAGGGCTAGAGACCCAGTACTTC.

CDR3 sequence reads: CASSSGTIRSEKLFF. In nucleotides, the CDR3 is TGTGCCAGCAGCTCCGGGACAATTAGGAGTGAAAAACTGTTTTTT. This chain links TRBV6-1 with TRBJ1-4, with D maybe TRBD1 (6 bases). V lost 6 bases and J 7 bases, leaving 18 bases between the germline ends. CDR1 is MNHNS and CDR2 is SASEGT in the germline V gene. The CDR3 length is 15 residues.

This chain joins TRBV6-6 and TRBJ2-3; TRBD1 aligns across 8 bases. The CDR3 totals 15 residues. Trimming at V came to 6 bases and at J to 1 base, leaving 6 bases not matched to a gene. CDR1 MNHNY and CDR2 SVGAGI come from the germline V gene (reference sequence). The CDR3, as DNA: TGTGCCAGCAGGGAGACAGGGGCCGGCACAGATACGCAGTATTTT. Protein product: CASRETGAGTDTQYF.

A single count supports this clone. The genes are TRBV6-5 and TRBJ1-1; D ambiguous. Germline V lookup: CDR1 MNHEY, CDR2 SVGAGI. The V end lost 3 bases, the J end lost 1 base, and 9 bases lay between the germline ends. This CDR3 is 14 amino acids long. The CDR3 nucleotides read TGTGCCAGCAGTTATTATGCGGGGAACACTGAAGCTTTCTTT. This codes for CASSYYAGNTEAFF.

This clone has a handful of counts. V is TRBV13 and J is TRBJ1-4; 9 positions match TRBD1. The CDR3 totals 15 residues. Unmatched junction bases numbered 6, after V lost 5 bases and J lost 5 bases. CDR1 and CDR2 from the germline V gene are PRHDT and FYEKMQ (reference sequence). The CDR3 reads CASSGPGTGNEKLFF. Here the CDR3 DNA reads TGTGCCAGCAGCGGTCCCGGGACAGGGAATGAAAAACTGTTTTTT.

The chain is built from TRBV16 and TRBJ1-1; D remains ambiguous. CDR1 and CDR2 (germline): KGHSY, FQNENV. The CDR3 totals 15 residues. Trimming left V 1 base short and J 0 bases short, with 9 bases between. The CDR3 spells CASSQFGGLNTEAFF. DNA of the CDR3: TGTGCCAGCAGCCAATTCGGAGGGCTGAACACTGAAGCTTTCTTT.

The chain joins TRBV4-1 to TRBJ1-2; D not resolved. CDR3 length: 12 amino acids. V was shortened by 3 bases and J by 4 bases, with 6 bases between the two germline ends. Germline V gene lookup returns CDR1 MGHRA and CDR2 YSYEKL. CDR3 coding DNA: TGCGCCAGCAGCCAGGAGGCCTATGGCTACACCTTC. Translation gives CASSQEAYGYTF.

A remark on this clone: Other DNA variants within this sample encode the same CDR3. The V gene is TRBV6-5, the J gene TRBJ1-6; D may be TRBD1 (6 bases). Germline CDR1 and CDR2: MNHEY and SVGAGI. V gave up 2 bases and J gave up 4 bases, with 6 bases separating them. The CDR3 runs to 14 residues. Written as DNA, the CDR3 is TGTGCCAGCAGTTACCAGGGGTATAATTCACCCCTCCACTTT. Translating gives CASSYQGYNSPLHF.

The chain uses TRBV2 and TRBJ1-5, with TRBD1 matching 7 bases. V shed 5 bases, J shed 6 bases, and the junction held 7 bases outside the gene matches. The CDR3 sequence is 14 residues long. The germline V gene has CDR1 SNHLY and CDR2 FYNNEI. CDR3 coding DNA: TGTGCCAGCAGTTTACAGGGGATAAGTCAGCCCCAGCATTTT. Amino acids: CASSLQGISQPQHF.

About this clone itself: The same CDR3 is also encoded by other DNA sequences in this sample. The rearrangement joins TRBV7-3 to TRBJ2-1, with D hard to call. Germline CDR1 SGHTA, CDR2 FQGTGA. Trimming cost V 5 bases and J 6 bases, with 8 bases left between them. CDR3 size: 12 residues. The CDR3 reads CASSPSGNEQFF. The CDR3, as DNA: TGTGCCAGCAGCCCATCCGGCAATGAGCAGTTCTTC. The full variable domain, its missing parts supplied by reference TRBV7-3 and TRBJ2-1, is GAGVSQTPSNKVTEKGKYVELRCDPISGHTALYWYRQSLGQGPEFLIYFQGTGAADDSGLPNDRFFAVRPEGSVSTLKIQRTERGDSAVYLCASSPSGNEQFFGPGTRLTVL.

The V gene is TRBV19, the J gene TRBJ2-7; perhaps TRBD1 as D (6 bases). The CDR3 sequence is 15 residues long. Germline lookup yields CDR1 LNHDA and CDR2 SQIVND (reference sequence). V dropped 5 bases and J dropped 0 bases, with 14 bases sitting between them. CDR3 residues: CASSGPTGSSYEQYF. As DNA, the CDR3 is TGTGCCAGTAGTGGACCTACAGGGAGCTCCTACGAGCAGTACTTC.

This rearrangement joins TRBV2 to TRBJ1-5, with D maybe TRBD1 (6 bases). Trimming cost V 3 bases and J 6 bases, with 12 bases left between them. Germline loops: CDR1 SNHLY, CDR2 FYNNEI. The CDR3 runs to 14 residues. CDR3 region: CASSDGRGAQPQHF. The CDR3 nucleotides are TGTGCCAGCAGTGACGGCAGGGGCGCTCAGCCCCAGCATTTT.

The chain recombines TRBV7-9 with TRBJ2-1; 13 bases line up with TRBD2. The germline gives CDR1 SEHNR, CDR2 FQNEAQ (reference sequence). The V gene end was trimmed by 6 bases and the J gene end by 0 bases; junction bases not matched to a gene: 11. The CDR3 loop spans 19 amino acids. The CDR3 region has the DNA TGTGCCAGCAGAGCCCGGGGGACTAGCGGGGCCAGCTCCTACAATGAGCAGTTCTTC. Amino acid sequence: CASRARGTSGASSYNEQFF.

V gene TRBV4-1 combines with J gene TRBJ2-3; 7 bases line up with TRBD2. From germline, CDR1 is MGHRA and CDR2 YSYEKL. CDR3 length equals 17 residues. J was trimmed by 0 bases and V by 1 base; bases with no gene match: 7. The DNA for the CDR3 is TGCGCCAGCAGCCAAGGGGGGAGGGGTCCGAGCACAGATACGCAGTATTTT. Protein product: CASSQGGRGPSTDTQYF.

J is TRBJ1-5 and V is TRBV2; a possible D gene is TRBD1 (6 bases). The V end lost 7 bases, the J end lost 0 bases, and 10 bases lay between the germline ends. CDR3 length equals 14 residues. Germline CDR1 reads SNHLY; CDR2 reads FYNNEI. The CDR3 sequence is CASKDSNSNQPQHF. CDR3 DNA: TGTGCCAGCAAGGACAGTAATAGCAATCAGCCCCAGCATTTT.